One and the same sample provided the 17 T cell receptor beta chains below, sequenced in a study of T cell responses to AZD1222 COVID-19 vaccine. The data were produced by immunoSEQ multiplex PCR, yet TCRdb's version contains in-frame clones alone and is incomplete. The sample shows nearly 100,000 clones, about 88% of them seen only once. The material sequenced was peripheral blood, taken on day 0 of AZD1222 vaccination. The source is an adult in good health.

The chain joins TRBV6-2 or TRBV6-3 to TRBJ2-1; TRBD2 is a possible D gene (6 bases). V was cut by 5 bases and J by 6 bases, with 11 bases left in between. This CDR3 is 13 amino acids long. Germline V gives CDR1 MNHEY, CDR2 SVGEGT. CDR3 coding DNA: TGTGCCAGCAGTCCGAGGAGGGGCAATGAGCAGTTCTTC. Translation gives CASSPRRGNEQFF.

This chain uses TRBV19 with TRBJ1-2; tentative D call: TRBD1 (5 bases). Trimming removed 6 bases from V and 2 bases from J, with 13 bases in between. Germline V gives CDR1 LNHDA, CDR2 SQIVND (reference sequence). The CDR3 covers 14 residues. The CDR3 loop reads CASSQTAANYGYTF. The CDR3 DNA follows: TGTGCCAGTAGCCAGACAGCGGCAAACTATGGCTACACCTTC.

In this sample, this clone turned up a few times. This rearrangement joins TRBV19 to TRBJ1-4, with D unclear. Germline CDR1 LNHDA, CDR2 SQIVND (reference sequence). The CDR3 loop spans 9 amino acids. CDR3 nucleotides: TGTGGACCGCATGGTTCCCTGTTTTTT. Translated: CGPHGSLFF.

The chain is built from TRBV15 and TRBJ1-2; 7 nucleotides match TRBD1. Trimming removed 3 bases from V and 5 bases from J; junction bases left unmatched: 6. The CDR3 has 14 residues. The germline V gene has CDR1 LNHNV and CDR2 YYDKDF (reference sequence). The CDR3 region has the DNA TGTGCCACCAGCAGCATAGACAGGGCTTATGGCTACACCTTC. Residues: CATSSIDRAYGYTF. The full variable domain, rest sourced from reference TRBV15 and TRBJ1-2, is DAMVIQNPRYQVTQFGKPVTLSCSQTLNHNVMYWYQQKSSQAPKLLFHYYDKDFNNEADTPDNFQSRRPNTSFCFLDIRSPGLGDTAMYLCATSSIDRAYGYTFGSGTRLTVV.

In its sample, this clone was seen once. The chain has TRBV2 and TRBJ1-1, with D unclear. V gave up 4 bases and J gave up 7 bases, with 16 bases separating them. The CDR3 is 14 amino acids. Germline CDR1 and CDR2: SNHLY and FYNNEI. DNA for the CDR3: TGTGCCAGCAGTGGGGGTTGGGGAGTCATTGAAGCTTTCTTT. Translation gives CASSGGWGVIEAFF.

The rearrangement joins TRBV11-3 to TRBJ2-1; D is undetermined. V was cut by 4 bases and J by 8 bases, with 6 bases left in between. The CDR3 is 11 amino acids. Germline-derived CDR1 and CDR2 are SGHNT and YENEEA. CDR3 bases: TGTGCCAGCAGCTCCGGGTATGAGCAGTTCTTC. Protein product: CASSSGYEQFF.

The chain joins TRBV6-5 to TRBJ1-2, with TRBD1 matching over 10 bases. CDR1 and CDR2 (germline): MNHEY, SVGAGI. V shed 7 bases, J shed 4 bases, and the junction held 6 bases outside the gene matches. The CDR3 is made up of 14 amino acids. This CDR3 reads CASTGQGRFYGYTF. The CDR3 DNA reads TGTGCCAGCACGGGACAGGGGAGGTTCTATGGCTACACCTTC.

The genes are TRBV6-1 and TRBJ1-1; 8 bases line up with TRBD1. Germline lookup yields CDR1 MNHNS and CDR2 SASEGT. The trim removed 1 base at V and 11 bases at J, leaving 6 bases unmatched. The CDR3 consists of 13 residues. The CDR3 reads CASSEGTGRNAFF. CDR3 in DNA: TGTGCCAGCAGTGAAGGGACAGGGCGGAACGCTTTCTTT.

J is TRBJ2-3 and V is TRBV9, with D perhaps TRBD1 or TRBD2 (5 bases each). The CDR3 extends over 15 amino acids. Germline V gene lookup returns CDR1 SGDLS and CDR2 YYNGEE. Trimming shortened V by 4 bases and J by 2 bases, and 14 bases separated the two germline ends. In nucleotides, the CDR3 is TGTGCCAGCAGCCCTTCCGGGACCCCCACAGATACGCAGTATTTT. Protein sequence: CASSPSGTPTDTQYF.

In its sample, this clone was seen once. The chain employs TRBV19 and TRBJ1-3; D gene ambiguous. The CDR3 runs to 13 residues. Germline CDR1 reads LNHDA; CDR2 reads SQIVND (reference sequence). Between the trimmed V and J ends, which lost 6 bases and 0 bases, there was a span of 6 bases. The CDR3 sequence is CASSKSSGNTIYF. Here the CDR3 DNA reads TGTGCCAGTAGCAAGTCCTCTGGAAACACCATATATTTT.

This chain joins TRBV7-3 and TRBJ2-1; D unclear. Trimming took 2 bases from V and 6 from J, leaving 8 bases between them. The CDR3 consists of 13 residues. Germline loops: CDR1 SGHTA, CDR2 FQGTGA. The CDR3 DNA is TGTGCCAGCAGCTTATGGCAGAGCAATGAGCAGTTCTTC. It encodes CASSLWQSNEQFF.

The chain combines TRBV2 with TRBJ1-6; D remains unclear. Germline CDR1 and CDR2: SNHLY and FYNNEI. Between the trimmed V and J ends, which lost 5 bases and 4 bases, there was a span of 12 bases. The CDR3 spans 15 residues. The CDR3: CASSPLRPYNSPLHF. The CDR3 DNA reads as TGTGCCAGCAGTCCTTTACGGCCGTATAATTCACCCCTCCACTTT. Using reference TRBV2 and TRBJ1-6 for the parts outside the CDR3, the full variable domain is EPEVTQTPSHQVTQMGQEVILRCVPISNHLYFYWYRQILGQKVEFLVSFYNNEISEKSEIFDDQFSVERPDGSNFTLKIRSTKLEDSAMYFCASSPLRPYNSPLHFGNGTRLTVT.

V and J are TRBV2 and TRBJ1-2; 9 bases are shared with TRBD1. The germline V gene encodes CDR1 SNHLY and CDR2 FYNNEI. The CDR3 has 14 amino acids. The V gene end was trimmed by 7 bases and the J gene end by 4 bases; junction bases not matched to a gene: 7. CDR3 sequence reads: CASTSDRGAYGYTF. CDR3 bases: TGTGCCAGCACATCGGACAGGGGAGCCTATGGCTACACCTTC.

The V gene is TRBV7-6, the J gene TRBJ1-1; perhaps TRBD1 as D (5 bases). Trimming removed 2 bases from V and 4 bases from J, with 14 bases in between. Germline lookup yields CDR1 SGHVS and CDR2 FNYEAQ. The CDR3 is 15 amino acids. In DNA form, the CDR3 reads TGTGCCAGCAGCTTAAATTCGGGGGTTAGCACTGAAGCTTTCTTT. It codes for CASSLNSGVSTEAFF.

The rearrangement links TRBV24-1 to TRBJ2-2; 8 bases align to TRBD1. In germline, CDR1 is KGHDR, CDR2 SFDVKD. This CDR3 is 15 amino acids long. With 3 bases clipped from V and 5 bases from J, the junction kept 4 bases outside the gene matches. The CDR3 DNA follows: TGTGCCACCAGTGATCCGAGACAGGGGACCGGGGAGCTGTTTTTT. Its translation is CATSDPRQGTGELFF.

This clone was seen only a few times. The chain employs TRBV19 and TRBJ1-5; TRBD1 is a possible D gene (6 bases). Trimming took off 4 bases at V and 1 base at J, with 20 bases between the two ends. Germline values: CDR1 LNHDA, CDR2 SQIVND (reference sequence). The CDR3 totals 18 residues. The CDR3 sequence is CASSKSSIVGTSNQPQHF. As DNA, the CDR3 is TGTGCCAGTAGTAAGTCATCAATCGTAGGGACAAGCAATCAGCCCCAGCATTTT.

J is TRBJ1-6 and V is TRBV10-3; 9 nucleotides align to TRBD1. With V trimmed by 4 bases and J by 7 bases, 2 bases remained unmatched. The CDR3 spans 14 residues. Germline lookup yields CDR1 ENHRY and CDR2 SYGVKD. The DNA of the CDR3 is TGTGCCATCAGTGCCACAGGGGGCAATTCACCCCTCCACTTT. Its protein product is CAISATGGNSPLHF.